This T cell receptor beta chain was captured by sequencing in a study of regulatory T cells in long-lasting Graves disease. Overall study results and limits: TRBV28 was favored in persistent disease, as were TRBJ1-2 and TRBJ2-5.

Time point in this sample: persistent/refractory GD, antithyroid drugs over 5 years with positive TRAb. With RNA extracted from PBMCs as input, the TCR library was made. EDTA tubes held approximately 10 milliliters of peripheral blood from each patient. This clonotype has more than one count but fewer than ten. Its antigen is undetermined. The CDR3 spans 14 residues. Trimming took off 0 bases at V and 5 bases at J, with 7 bases between the two ends. In germline, CDR1 is SEHNR, CDR2 FQNEAQ (reference sequence). Investigators prepared the TCR beta libraries by applying iRepertoire HTBI primers and Arm-PCR of CDR3 regions. In the authors' workflow: Across samples, about 56 TRBV and about 15 TRBJ segments were found. TCRdb reprocessed the multiplex PCR reads via MiXCR and lists one record per CDR3 protein. None of the V and J calls come from the authors' own analysis; TCRdb made them. The table has roughly 470,000 distinct CDR3 sequences, roughly 20% seen once; the top ten hold less than 9%.

This receptor was obtained from a female donor with Graves disease. V and J are TRBV7-9 and TRBJ2-2, with unresolved D. The source material was peripheral blood mononuclear cells (PBMCs), sampled when the disease was refractory, from a patient treated with antithyroid drugs. The CDR3 DNA sequence: TGTGCCAGCAGCTTAGCGCACGCGACCGGGGAGCTGTTTTTT. The encoded protein is CASSLAHATGELFF.